The 16 T cell receptor beta chains presented below share a single source sample, sequenced in a study of blood T cell repertoires in COVID-19. Clones were read by immunoSEQ multiplex PCR, and TCRdb kept only the in-frame ones, dropping some. The sample has 200,000 to 300,000 clones; 75% to 90% are singletons. The sequenced material came from PBMCs or T cells enriched from blood (not recorded which). These receptor sequences come from a woman aged 40 to 49 who had been exposed to COVID-19.

The V call is TRBV19, the J call TRBJ2-1, with 10 bases lining up with TRBD2. The CDR3 runs to 15 residues. CDR1 is LNHDA, CDR2 SQIVND, per germline (reference sequence). J was trimmed by 9 bases and V by 3 bases; bases with no gene match: 8. CDR3 in amino acids: CASSMQRGGGTEQFF. The DNA for the CDR3 is TGTGCCAGTAGTATGCAGCGGGGGGGCGGTACTGAGCAGTTCTTC.

This clone was seen just once. The chain is built from TRBV6-6 and TRBJ2-2; TRBD1 might be the D (6 bases). The V and J ends lost 5 bases and 7 bases respectively, with 14 bases between them. This CDR3 comprises 14 residues. Germline V gene sequence: CDR1 MNHNY, CDR2 SVGAGI (reference sequence). This chain's CDR3 is CASSHRGGYGELFF. CDR3 sequence (DNA): TGTGCCAGCAGTCATCGTGGGGGCTACGGGGAGCTGTTTTTT.

The CDR3 DNA reads as TGTGCCACCAGCAGAGGGGGCTTTAATGGCTACACCTTC. Its translation is CATSRGGFNGYTF. J is TRBJ1-2 and V is TRBV15; D may be TRBD1 (5 bases). V gave up 1 base and J gave up 6 bases, with 9 bases separating them. This CDR3 is 13 amino acids long. Germline CDR1 and CDR2: LNHNV and YYDKDF (reference sequence).

This sequence joins TRBV30 and TRBJ1-6; weak D call: TRBD1 (6 bases). The CDR3 consists of 14 residues. V lost 3 bases, J lost 10 bases, and 16 bases lay in between. CDR1 and CDR2 from the germline V gene are GTSNPN and SVGIG (reference sequence). CDR3 residues: CAWRDPQGWSPLHF. The DNA for the CDR3 is TGTGCCTGGAGAGATCCACAGGGTTGGTCACCCCTCCACTTT.

The J gene is TRBJ1-4, the V gene TRBV7-2; no firm D call. Germline V lookup: CDR1 SGHTA, CDR2 FQGNSA. This CDR3 spans 15 amino acids. V was pared by 4 bases and J by 0 bases, with 9 bases between. The DNA for the CDR3 is TGTGCCAGCAGCTCGTACTCCGCAACTAATGAAAAACTGTTTTTT. This sequence encodes CASSSYSATNEKLFF.

The V and J genes are TRBV7-8 and TRBJ2-7, with D tentatively TRBD2 (5 bases). Germline V lookup: CDR1 SGHVS, CDR2 FQNEAQ. Trimming cost V 1 base and J 3 bases, with 19 bases left between them. The length of the CDR3 is 17 residues. CDR3 protein: CASSLGSGSETNYEQYV. Written as DNA, the CDR3 is TGTGCCAGCAGCTTAGGGTCGGGATCCGAGACAAACTACGAGCAGTACGTC.

The chain joins TRBV10-3 to TRBJ2-2; 10 nucleotides agree with TRBD2. The germline V gene encodes CDR1 ENHRY and CDR2 SYGVKD. J gave up 3 bases and V 6 bases, and 4 bases lay outside the gene matches. The CDR3 is 15 residues long. Here the CDR3 DNA reads TGTGCCATCAGGGAGACTAGCGGGCACACCGGGGAGCTGTTTTTT. This gives the protein CAIRETSGHTGELFF.

This clone has just one count. The chain uses TRBV6-5 and TRBJ2-1; TRBD2 agrees at 12 bases. The germline CDR1 and CDR2 sequences are MNHEY and SVGAGI. V lost 4 bases to trimming and J lost 10 bases; unmatched junction nucleotides: 2. The CDR3 length is 13 residues. DNA for the CDR3: TGTGCCAGCAGTTGGGGGACTAGCGGGGAGCAGTTCTTC. Residues: CASSWGTSGEQFF.

The chain couples TRBV19 to TRBJ1-5, with 8 bases that match TRBD1. The CDR3 is 18 residues long. CDR1 is LNHDA, CDR2 SQIVND, per germline (reference sequence). With V trimmed by 5 bases and J by 2 bases, 14 bases remained unmatched. The CDR3, as DNA: TGTGCCAGTAGTCCACAAACCAGGACAGGGCTTGGCAATCAGCCCCAGCATTTT. It specifies CASSPQTRTGLGNQPQHF. Full variable domain (remainder filled in from reference TRBV19 and TRBJ1-5): DGGITQSPKYLFRKEGQNVTLSCEQNLNHDAMYWYRQDPGQGLRLIYYSQIVNDFQKGDIAEGYSVSREKKESFPLTVTSAQKNPTAFYLCASSPQTRTGLGNQPQHFGDGTRLSIL.

The V and J genes are TRBV4-1 and TRBJ1-2; no firm D call. The V and J ends lost 0 bases and 4 bases respectively, with 18 bases between them. The CDR3 runs 17 residues. Germline assignment: CDR1 MGHRA and CDR2 YSYEKL. The chain's CDR3 is CASSQDTPRGNRYGYTF. The CDR3 DNA reads as TGCGCCAGCAGCCAAGACACCCCTAGAGGGAACCGCTATGGCTACACCTTC.

A remark on this clone: At one end, the junction sequence differs from germline, possibly due to a read error. The rearrangement links TRBV5-1 to TRBJ1-3, with 8 bases matching TRBD1. Looked up from germline, CDR1 is SGHRS and CDR2 is YFSETQ. This CDR3 has 17 amino acids. The CDR3, as DNA: TGTGCCAGCAGCTTGCCAGGACAGGGACTATCTGGAAACACCATATATTTT. It encodes CASSLPGQGLSGNTIYF.

This chain joins TRBV28 and TRBJ1-2; 8 nucleotides align to TRBD1. V shed 2 bases, J shed 4 bases, and the junction held 6 bases outside the gene matches. Germline CDR1 and CDR2: MDHEN and SYDVKM. The CDR3 is made up of 15 amino acids. CDR3 residues: CASSLGTGASYGYTF. CDR3 coding DNA: TGTGCCAGCAGTTTAGGGACAGGCGCGTCCTATGGCTACACCTTC.

The rearrangement uses TRBV10-1 and TRBJ2-5; a weak D match, TRBD2 (6 bases). The germline V gene has CDR1 WNHNN and CDR2 SYGVQD (reference sequence). The CDR3 runs to 14 residues. The germline V and J ends were trimmed by 4 bases and 2 bases, with 11 bases remaining between them. CDR3: CASSGRDLQETQYF. The CDR3 region has the DNA TGCGCCAGCAGTGGAAGGGACTTACAAGAGACCCAGTACTTC.

The chain carries TRBV4-1 and TRBJ1-2; D uncertain. The CDR3 totals 16 residues. Between the trimmed V and J ends, which lost 2 bases and 1 base, there was a span of 14 bases. The germline gives CDR1 MGHRA, CDR2 YSYEKL. The CDR3 is CASSQYLPVINYGYTF. Written as DNA, the CDR3 is TGCGCCAGCAGCCAATATCTGCCAGTAATTAACTATGGCTACACCTTC.

Of note for this clone: One junction end disagrees with the germline gene, perhaps due to a read error. J is TRBJ1-1 and V is TRBV6-5; 8 bases match TRBD1. The CDR3 consists of 14 residues. The V gene's germline CDR1 is MNHEY and CDR2 SVGAGI. The CDR3 coding sequence is TGTGCCAGCAGTAACTCAGGGGGCGGTATTGAAGCTTTCTTT. This translates into CASSNSGGGIEAFF.

This clone was counted between two and nine times. V is TRBV5-1 and J is TRBJ2-7; TRBD1 matches 9 bases. Germline V gene sequence: CDR1 SGHRS, CDR2 YFSETQ. V was clipped by 0 bases and J by 5 bases; unmatched bases: 3. The CDR3 length is 14 residues. CDR3 amino acids: CASSLGTGVHEQYF. The CDR3 DNA follows: TGCGCCAGCAGCTTGGGGACAGGGGTCCACGAGCAGTACTTC.